This T cell receptor beta chain was retrieved from a study of blood T cell repertoires in COVID-19. Across the whole study: Acute and convalescent COVID-19 samples came from the United States, Italy and Spain. Nucleic acid was either cDNA or gDNA, and it came from T cells, B-cell-depleted T cells, or PBMCs.

This CDR3 is built from 14 residues. CDR1 and CDR2 (germline): SGHRS, YFSETQ. With 0 bases clipped from V and 8 bases from J, the junction kept 5 bases outside the gene matches. As processed by the authors: Researchers report that nucleated cell counts were estimated from reference gene primer amplification. Here immunoSEQ multiplex PCR was the method, and the copy in TCRdb shows in-frame clones only, minus some. The D gene and trimming were derived from the DNA, and the V and J assignments and clone size from that table. The repertoire holds 70,000 or so clones, about 85% seen once, with just under 3% in the top ten.

Sequencing was performed on peripheral blood. The chain couples TRBV5-1 to TRBJ1-1, with TRBD1 matching 9 bases. The clonotype comes from an elderly man with acute or convalescent COVID-19. The CDR3 sequence: CASSLGQGVTEAFF. The CDR3 coding sequence is TGCGCCAGCAGCTTGGGACAGGGGGTAACCGAAGCTTTCTTT.